This section outlines one T cell receptor (beta chain) sequence together with its context. Its target is unknown. The data were taken from a study of a mutant IDH1 vaccine in newly diagnosed glioma. Overall study context: Patients, over weeks 1, 3, 5, 7, 11, 15, 19 and 23, received a total of eight vaccinations. The start of vaccination came 4-6 weeks after radiotherapy alone, or with temozolomide cycles. Those enrolled had earlier been treated with radiotherapy, temozolomide, or both, mostly both.

The germline V gene encodes CDR1 WSHSY and CDR2 SAAADI. V lost 3 bases to trimming and J lost 4 bases, with 7 bases between them. CDR3 length equals 12 residues. Documented time point: week 11, during vaccination. It was 300 ug of mutant IDH1 20-mer peptide that made up each vaccine dose, given with topical imiquimod. Astrocytomas that were new, WHO grade 3 or 4, IDH1-mutant and ATRX-lost were present in the donors. The method was immunoSEQ multiplex PCR; TCRdb's version includes in-frame clones alone and lacks a portion of them. The sample records 55,000 to 65,000 clones, roughly 80% being singletons.

The sequence was obtained from a man younger than 40 with glioma. The chain combines TRBV10-2 with TRBJ2-7; D remains unclear. The starting material was PBMCs, obtained from a glioma patient whose treatment included an IDH1 peptide vaccine. DNA of the CDR3: TGCGCCAGCAGTGACCACAAATACGAGCAGTACTTC. Amino acid sequence: CASSDHKYEQYF.